This is a list of T cell receptor beta chains from one sample in a study of patients and donors after allogeneic stem cell transplantation. TCRdb reprocessed the RT-PCR reads via MiXCR and lists one record per CDR3 protein. The table lists approximately 98,000 distinct CDR3 sequences, 35% of them singletons. Material for sequencing was blood, either unsorted or a sorted T cell fraction (not recorded which). Every receptor here comes from a human donor who was either an allogeneic HSCT recipient or a stem cell or donor lymphocyte infusion donor (not recorded which). It is not recorded whose cells these are; they may come from a transplant donor. CDR3s include the opening cysteine and the closing phenylalanine or tryptophan. A D gene is named only where the DNA matches it firmly. Where a row states a size, it is once, few, many or the class of an expanded clone; other rows omit it.

d_call,j_call,clone_size,v_call,cdr3_nt,cdr3_aa
TRBD1,TRBJ1-1,.,TRBV18,TGTGCCAGCTCAGGTAGACAGGGTGGGAACACTGAAGCTTTCTTT,CASSGRQGGNTEAFF
.,TRBJ1-1,few,TRBV20-1,TGCAGTGCTAGTATCGGGGGGCTGAACACTGAAGCTTTCTTT,CSASIGGLNTEAFF
.,TRBJ1-2,few,TRBV5-5,TGTGCCAGCAGCTTAAGTCCGGGGGCTAACTATGGCTACACCTTC,CASSLSPGANYGYTF
TRBD1,TRBJ2-5,.,TRBV2,TGTGCCAGCGGGCTACAGGGGCTTCAAGAGACCCAGTACTTC,CASGLQGLQETQYF
.,TRBJ2-3,.,TRBV20-1,TGCAGTGGAATTATAATATCTAGCACAGATACGCAGTATTTT,CSGIIISSTDTQYF
TRBD1,TRBJ1-3,.,TRBV7-9,TGTGCCAGCAGCTTATTTGGCAGGGGGAACTCTGGAAACACCATATATTTT,CASSLFGRGNSGNTIYF
.,TRBJ1-2,few,TRBV18,TGTGCCACCCGGGTGGGGTCCGACTATGGCTACACCTTC,CATRVGSDYGYTF
.,TRBJ2-1,.,TRBV7-6,TGTGCCAGCAGCGAAAGCGCTGAGCAGTTCTTC,CASSESAEQFF
.,TRBJ2-1,few,TRBV29-1,TGCAGCGTTGATCGCTCCTACAATGAGCAGTTCTTC,CSVDRSYNEQFF
TRBD2,TRBJ2-3,few,TRBV7-8,TGTGCCAGCAGCTTAGGTCTAGCGGGAGTAGATACGCAGTATTTT,CASSLGLAGVDTQYF
.,TRBJ2-3,.,TRBV6-6,TGTGCCAGCAGAGCACCAGGGTCCCTCACAGATACGCAGTATTTT,CASRAPGSLTDTQYF
TRBD2,TRBJ2-5,.,TRBV24-1,TGTGCCACCAGTGATGGTGGTAGCGGGCGTCAAGAGACCCAGTACTTC,CATSDGGSGRQETQYF
.,TRBJ2-5,.,TRBV3-1,TGTGCCAGCAGCCGTAGGACGGGACAAGAGACCCAGTACTTC,CASSRRTGQETQYF
.,TRBJ1-1,.,TRBV20-1,TGCAGTGCTAGTCCATCGGTTGAAGCTTTCTTT,CSASPSVEAFF
.,TRBJ2-1,.,TRBV13,TGTGCCAGCAGCTGCAGTTACAATGAGCAGTTCTTC,CASSCSYNEQFF
TRBD1,TRBJ1-2,few,TRBV6-2/TRBV6-3,TGTGCCAGTTGGACAGGGCGGGATGGCTACACCTTC,CASWTGRDGYTF
TRBD2,TRBJ2-1,.,TRBV7-9,TGTGCCAGCAGCTTCGACGCCCTTAGCGGGAGGCAGTTCTTC,CASSFDALSGRQFF
.,TRBJ2-3,.,TRBV18,TGTGCCAGCTCACCCTTTGCGGGAGATACGCAGTATTTT,CASSPFAGDTQYF
.,TRBJ2-2,.,TRBV29-1,TGCAGCGTTTCCCGGGCAGCGAACACCGGGGAGCTGTTTTTT,CSVSRAANTGELFF
TRBD2,TRBJ2-2,.,TRBV12-3/TRBV12-4,TGTGCCAGCAGTTACGGGACTAGCAGTTACACCGGGGAGCTGTTTTTT,CASSYGTSSYTGELFF
.,TRBJ2-5,.,TRBV28,TGTGCCAGCAGTTTAATTGATATTCAGGAGACCCAGTACTTC,CASSLIDIQETQYF
.,TRBJ1-2,.,TRBV10-3,TGTGCCATCAGTGAGATCAGGGATCCCTCCTATGGCTACACCTTC,CAISEIRDPSYGYTF
.,TRBJ1-3,.,TRBV5-1,TGCGCCAGCAGCCTTGGAGACGGGAGCTCTGGAAACACCATATATTTT,CASSLGDGSSGNTIYF
TRBD1,TRBJ2-4,.,TRBV20-1,TGCAGTGCTGGCCAGGGGGCGGCCAAAAACATTCAGTACTTC,CSAGQGAAKNIQYF
TRBD1,TRBJ2-1,.,TRBV7-2,TGTGCCAGCAGCTTAGGCATCCACAGGGGCAATGAGCAGTTCTTC,CASSLGIHRGNEQFF
.,TRBJ2-2,.,TRBV12-3/TRBV12-4,TGTGCCAGCAGTTTTCTCCAAAGGACCGGGGAGCTGTTTTTT,CASSFLQRTGELFF
TRBD1,TRBJ2-7,.,TRBV28,TGTGCCAGCAGCTACGACAGGGTACGCGACGAGCAGTACTTC,CASSYDRVRDEQYF
.,TRBJ2-7,few,TRBV27,TGTGCCAGCAGTTTTCGAGGGGTCTACGAGCAGTACTTC,CASSFRGVYEQYF
.,TRBJ1-4,few,TRBV4-3,TGCGCCAGCAGCCAGAGAATGGTGAAGGGGACTAATGAAAAACTGTTTTTT,CASSQRMVKGTNEKLFF
.,TRBJ1-1,many,TRBV20-1,TGCAGTGCCCACCTGGGGGAGGCTGAAGCTTTCTTT,CSAHLGEAEAFF
.,TRBJ1-1,few,TRBV20-1,TGCAGTGCTAGATTGGGGGTGGACACTGAAGCTTTCTTT,CSARLGVDTEAFF
TRBD1,TRBJ2-2,.,TRBV6-2/TRBV6-3,TGTGCCAGCAGTCCACAAGGGACAGCGAACACCGGGGAGCTGTTTTTT,CASSPQGTANTGELFF
.,TRBJ2-2,.,TRBV20-1,TGCAGTGCGTATGGAGCCCCCGGGGAGCTGTTTTTT,CSAYGAPGELFF
.,TRBJ2-1,.,TRBV4-3,TGCGCCAGCAGCCAAGTTAGGGGCTCCTACAATGAGCAGTTCTTC,CASSQVRGSYNEQFF
.,TRBJ1-5,few,TRBV24-1,TGTGCCACCAGTGATTATGATCAGCCCCAGCATTTT,CATSDYDQPQHF
.,TRBJ2-7,.,TRBV5-6,TGTGCCAGCAGCTCCCCGGGGAGGGAGCAGTACTTC,CASSSPGREQYF
.,TRBJ1-5,many,TRBV19,TGTGCCAGTAATCCGGGGACTAATCAGCCCCAGCATTTT,CASNPGTNQPQHF
TRBD2,TRBJ2-1,.,TRBV6-2/TRBV6-3,TGTGCCAGCAGTTACAAGAAGTGGCTAGCGGGCTCCTACAATGAGCAGTTCTTC,CASSYKKWLAGSYNEQFF
.,TRBJ1-1,few,TRBV6-2/TRBV6-3,TGTGCCAGCAGTTATCGGTGGGAAGAGATGAACACTGAAGCTTTCTTT,CASSYRWEEMNTEAFF
.,TRBJ2-7,.,TRBV28,TGTGCCACCCGGGGCTGGCGGACGACCTACGAGCAGTACTTC,CATRGWRTTYEQYF